Each of the 15 T cell receptor beta chains below was sequenced from the same sample in a study of T cells in Graves' hyperthyroidism and ophthalmopathy (dated by TCRdb to the late 2010s). The method was multiplex PCR. The instrument was an Illumina HiSeq 2000. Amplification of TCR beta CDR3 regions was carried out from RNA transcripts. For the first round of RT-PCR on the TCR CDR3, the HTBI primer set was used together with the Qiagen OneStep RT-PCR kit. TCRdb applied fastp at Q25 and MiXCR to the public reads, then kept only in-frame beta chains. Merged by CDR3 protein, the rows form single entries marked with the most common genes and DNA. The sample profile shows hundreds of thousands of distinct CDR3 sequences; around 14% of them were found once. The ten most abundant clones make up 9.2% of the sample. The sample was blood. These receptors all come from a woman aged 18 to 35 with Graves' hyperthyroidism.

In the case of this clonotype: This may arise from a read error, as a much more abundant clone is one base away. The chain has TRBV7-2 and TRBJ2-7; TRBD1 or TRBD2 may be the D gene (7 bases each). The CDR3 extends over 15 amino acids. Germline loops: CDR1 SGHTA, CDR2 FQGNSA. The V end lost 8 bases, the J end lost 6 bases, and 23 bases lay between the germline ends. The CDR3 region is CASGSQGGLVREQYF. The CDR3 DNA is TGTGCCAGCGGCTCTCAGGGGGGGCTAGTCCGCGAGCAGTACTTC.

This clonotype was observed at least ten times. The chain has TRBV5-1 and TRBJ2-1; perhaps TRBD2 as D (7 bases). The CDR3 has 16 amino acids. Trimming shortened V by 0 bases and J by 4 bases, and 14 bases separated the two germline ends. CDR1 SGHRS and CDR2 YFSETQ come from the germline V gene. CDR3 protein: CASSLEGGRGYNEQFF. The CDR3 DNA reads TGCGCCAGCAGCTTGGAAGGAGGGAGGGGGTACAATGAGCAGTTCTTC.

This clonotype was seen many times. The chain employs TRBV7-2 and TRBJ2-7; D gene uncertain. The germline V gene has CDR1 SGHTA and CDR2 FQGNSA. CDR3 length: 13 amino acids. V lost 2 bases, J lost 5 bases, and 10 bases lay in between. The CDR3 protein is CASSLFNSDEQYF. The CDR3 bases are TGTGCCAGCAGCTTATTCAACAGTGACGAGCAGTACTTC.

The sample holds many counts of this clonotype. The gene calls are TRBV6-5 and TRBJ1-6; a possible D gene is TRBD1 (5 bases). Per germline, CDR1 MNHEY and CDR2 SVGAGI. The CDR3 has 15 amino acids. Trimming removed 0 bases at V and 11 bases at J, with 14 bases between. The CDR3 DNA follows: TGTGCCAGCAGTTACTCCCGGGCAGGGTTTCCACCCCTCCACTTT. Translation gives CASSYSRAGFPPLHF.

This clonotype was found many times. The chain uses TRBV11-2 and TRBJ2-4, with 7 bases lining up with TRBD2. From germline, CDR1 is SGHAT and CDR2 FQNNGV. This CDR3 region has 15 residues. Trimming took 1 base from V and 3 from J; bases not matched to a gene: 3. As DNA, the CDR3 is TGTGCCAGCAGCTTAGTTCGGGGGGACAAAAACATTCAGTACTTC. Translation: CASSLVRGDKNIQYF. The complete variable domain, with remaining parts taken from reference TRBV11-2 and TRBJ2-4, reads EAGVAQSPRYKIIEKRQSVAFWCNPISGHATLYWYQQILGQGPKLLIQFQNNGVVDDSQLPKDRFSAERLKGVDSTLKIQPAKLEDSAVYLCASSLVRGDKNIQYFGAGTRLSVL.

In its sample, this clonotype was seen many times. This sequence joins TRBV6-2 or TRBV6-3 and TRBJ2-7, with D hard to call. This CDR3 has 14 amino acids. Germline V gives CDR1 MNHEY, CDR2 SVGEGT. V was pared by 4 bases and J by 7 bases, with 17 bases between. The CDR3 reads CASSWAAGPEEQYF. Here the CDR3 DNA reads TGTGCCAGCAGTTGGGCGGCCGGGCCGGAGGAGCAGTACTTC.

In its sample, this clonotype was seen a few times. The chain links TRBV6-1 to TRBJ2-5; D is unclear. Germline V lookup: CDR1 MNHNS, CDR2 SASEGT. CDR3 size: 13 residues. The V and J ends lost 2 bases and 4 bases respectively, with 8 bases between them. CDR3 in amino acids: CASSESLRETQYF. CDR3 DNA: TGTGCCAGCAGTGAATCCCTAAGAGAGACCCAGTACTTC.

The genes are TRBV19 and TRBJ1-6, with TRBD1 identical over 7 bases. The CDR3 runs to 15 residues. The V and J ends lost 3 bases and 4 bases, in that order; junction bases with no gene match: 3. Looked up from germline, CDR1 is LNHDA and CDR2 is SQIVND (reference sequence). In DNA, the CDR3 is TGTGCCAGTAGTATTCCGGACAGGTATAATTCACCCCTCCACTTT. The encoded protein is CASSIPDRYNSPLHF.

This clonotype has at least ten counts. The rearrangement joins TRBV2 to TRBJ1-1, with a weak D call TRBD1 (5 bases). The CDR3 spans 13 residues. Trimming took 10 bases from V and 5 from J, leaving 17 bases between them. Germline lookup yields CDR1 SNHLY and CDR2 FYNNEI. The CDR3 nucleotides are TGTGCCACAAGACTTGGGGGGTATACTGAAGCTTTCTTT. Residues: CATRLGGYTEAFF.

This clonotype was counted at least ten times. The chain has TRBV7-3 and TRBJ2-2; TRBD2 agrees at 9 bases. In germline, CDR1 is SGHTA, CDR2 FQGTGA. V trimming: 1 base; J trimming: 4 bases; junction bases outside the gene matches: 1. The CDR3 loop spans 15 amino acids. DNA of the CDR3: TGTGCCAGCAGCTTAAGCGGGAGGGGCACCGGGGAGCTGTTTTTT. The encoded protein is CASSLSGRGTGELFF.

The sample holds a few counts of this clonotype. The rearrangement joins TRBV3-1 to TRBJ1-6; D ambiguous. This CDR3 comprises 17 residues. V lost 4 bases and J lost 0, with 13 bases in between. Germline lookup yields CDR1 LGHDT and CDR2 YNNKEL (reference sequence). Here the CDR3 reads CASSRSTRSSYNSPLHF. DNA of the CDR3: TGTGCCAGCAGCCGGTCAACTAGGAGCTCCTATAATTCACCCCTCCACTTT.

This clonotype was seen ten or more times. DNA of the CDR3: TGCGCCAGCACCGAGAGGTACTGGTCCGCTGAAGCTTTCTTT. Translating gives CASTERYWSAEAFF. The V gene is TRBV4-3, the J gene TRBJ1-1; D not certain. This CDR3 spans 14 amino acids. Germline lookup yields CDR1 LGHNA and CDR2 YSLEER. V was trimmed by 7 bases and J by 6 bases, leaving 18 bases between them.

This clonotype was detected many times. The chain links TRBV6-1 to TRBJ1-1, with D tentatively TRBD1 (5 bases). This CDR3 region has 14 residues. Trimming removed 4 bases from V and 4 bases from J, with 13 bases in between. Germline V gives CDR1 MNHNS, CDR2 SASEGT. CDR3 region: CASSGFWGPTEAFF. The CDR3 DNA follows: TGTGCCAGCAGTGGTTTTTGGGGCCCCACTGAAGCTTTCTTT.

This clonotype has ten or more counts. The chain couples TRBV12-3 or TRBV12-4 to TRBJ1-1, with no clear D. The CDR3 totals 13 residues. V gave up 4 bases and J gave up 1 base, with 7 bases separating them. The CDR3 DNA reads TGTGCCAGCAGTTCAGCAGGGAACACTGAAGCTTTCTTT. This translates into CASSSAGNTEAFF.

This clonotype has a count of ten or more. The chain couples TRBV7-2 to TRBJ2-7; TRBD2 agrees at 7 bases. Germline CDR1 reads SGHTA; CDR2 reads FQGNSA. The CDR3 has 13 amino acids. J was trimmed by 6 bases and V by 5 bases; bases with no gene match: 7. The CDR3 nucleotides read TGTGCCAGCAGCACCGGACTAGTCGCCGAGCAGTACTTC. Its protein is CASSTGLVAEQYF.